These 22 T cell receptor beta chains were all obtained from the same sample, sequenced in a study of long-term antiretroviral therapy in people with HIV. Sequencing relied on immunoSEQ assay v3.0, run at survey level. Generated by immunoSEQ multiplex PCR, the TCRdb table keeps only in-frame clones and is missing some. The sample holds 20,000 or so clones, roughly 80% seen once. This material consisted of unsorted PBMCs, taken 0.2 years after starting antiretroviral therapy. The receptors stem from a woman aged 25 to 45 with HIV.

The chain couples TRBV5-4 to TRBJ2-2; 10 bases map to TRBD1. The CDR3 is 16 amino acids. Germline V gene data show CDR1 as SGHNT and CDR2 as YYREEE (reference sequence). V lost 4 bases, J lost 5 bases, and 8 bases stayed unmatched. The DNA of the CDR3 is TGTGCCAGCAGCGCAGGGACAGGGGTTAAGACCGGGGAGCTGTTTTTT. Amino acids: CASSAGTGVKTGELFF.

The chain combines TRBV11-3 with TRBJ2-3; possible D gene TRBD1, 5 bases. The CDR3 is made up of 13 amino acids. Germline CDR1 and CDR2: SGHNT and YENEEA. V lost 5 bases to trimming and J lost 6 bases, with 12 bases between them. CDR3 region: CASSTRVSDTQYF. CDR3 sequence (DNA): TGTGCCAGCAGCACCAGGGTTTCGGATACGCAGTATTTT.

This clone was recorded once. The chain employs TRBV9 and TRBJ1-2; tentatively, D is TRBD1 (6 bases). The length of the CDR3 is 13 residues. V was cut by 3 bases and J by 4 bases, with 10 bases left in between. Germline V CDR1 and CDR2: SGDLS, YYNGEE. The chain's CDR3 is CASSALGGYGYTF. The CDR3 DNA reads TGTGCCAGCAGCGCCTTAGGGGGCTATGGCTACACCTTC. Complete variable domain (other parts from reference TRBV9 and TRBJ1-2): DSGVTQTPKHLITATGQRVTLRCSPRSGDLSVYWYQQSLDQGLQFLIQYYNGEERAKGNILERFSAQQFPDLHSELNLSSLELGDSALYFCASSALGGYGYTFGSGTRLTVV.

The chain uses TRBV5-1 and TRBJ1-4; D gene uncertain. The germline V gene has CDR1 SGHRS and CDR2 YFSETQ. Trimming took 2 bases from V and 1 from J, leaving 6 bases between them. The CDR3 runs to 14 residues. For the CDR3, the DNA is TGCGCCAGCAGCTTTGGCAGAACTAATGAAAAACTGTTTTTT. Protein: CASSFGRTNEKLFF.

This clone was seen only once. The rearrangement uses TRBV5-4 and TRBJ2-5; D not certain. Trimming took off 0 bases at V and 5 bases at J, with 14 bases between the two ends. The germline gives CDR1 SGHNT, CDR2 YYREEE (reference sequence). This CDR3 is built from 15 residues. For the CDR3, the DNA is TGTGCCAGCAGCTTGGGTGGGGTTAAATGGGAGACCCAGTACTTC. Protein product: CASSLGGVKWETQYF. The full variable domain, with the rest looked up from reference TRBV5-4 and TRBJ2-5, is ETGVTQSPTHLIKTRGQQVTLRCSSQSGHNTVSWYQQALGQGPQFIFQYYREEENGRGNFPPRFSGLQFPNYSSELNVNALELDDSALYLCASSLGGVKWETQYFGPGTRLLVL.

This clone was seen only once. This chain joins TRBV18 and TRBJ2-5; D remains ambiguous. Germline-derived CDR1 and CDR2 are KGHSH and LQKENI. The CDR3 sequence is 14 residues long. Between the trimmed V and J ends, which lost 0 bases and 3 bases, there was a span of 8 bases. The CDR3 is CASSPPHFEETQYF. CDR3 bases: TGTGCCAGCTCACCACCACACTTCGAAGAGACCCAGTACTTC. The whole variable domain, remainder taken from reference TRBV18 and TRBJ2-5, is NAGVMQNPRHLVRRRGQEARLRCSPMKGHSHVYWYRQLPEEGLKFMVYLQKENIIDESGMPKERFSAEFPKEGPSILRIQQVVRGDSAAYFCASSPPHFEETQYFGPGTRLLVL.

This chain connects TRBV4-1 to TRBJ2-2; 9 bases align to TRBD1. V lost 4 bases, J lost 5 bases, and 11 bases stayed unmatched. Germline-derived CDR1 and CDR2 are MGHRA and YSYEKL. CDR3 length: 17 residues. CDR3 in DNA: TGCGCCAGCAGCCTGTTCGCCGGGACAGGGCGGACCGGGGAGCTGTTTTTT. It codes for CASSLFAGTGRTGELFF.

This chain uses TRBV5-1 with TRBJ2-2, with 9 bases identical to TRBD1. The length of the CDR3 is 15 residues. V shed 3 bases and J 7 bases; nucleotides not matched to a gene: 7. CDR1 is SGHRS, CDR2 YFSETQ, per germline. CDR3 residues: CASSWGQGIGGELFF. In DNA form, the CDR3 reads TGCGCCAGCAGCTGGGGACAGGGAATCGGCGGGGAGCTGTTTTTT.

The rearrangement links TRBV11-2 to TRBJ1-1; the D gene is possibly TRBD1 (6 bases). The CDR3 contains 17 residues. Trimming cost V 4 bases and J 3 bases, with 21 bases left between them. CDR1 is SGHAT and CDR2 is FQNNGV in the germline V gene. This CDR3 reads CASSWPKEGGGHTEAFF. The CDR3 region has the DNA TGTGCCAGCAGCTGGCCTAAAGAGGGGGGGGGTCACACTGAAGCTTTCTTT. Drawing the rest from reference TRBV11-2 and TRBJ1-1, the complete variable domain is EAGVAQSPRYKIIEKRQSVAFWCNPISGHATLYWYQQILGQGPKLLIQFQNNGVVDDSQLPKDRFSAERLKGVDSTLKIQPAKLEDSAVYLCASSWPKEGGGHTEAFFGQGTRLTVV.

The chain has TRBV4-1 and TRBJ1-2, with 9 bases fitting TRBD1. Losses at the gene ends were 1 base for V and 0 bases for J; bases not matched to a gene: 18. Germline CDR1 is MGHRA and CDR2 is YSYEKL. The CDR3 is 21 residues long. CDR3 sequence reads: CASSQGLVGTGNTKANYGYTF. The CDR3 DNA follows: TGCGCCAGCAGCCAAGGTTTGGTCGGGACAGGGAATACTAAAGCTAACTATGGCTACACCTTC.

In this sample, this clone turned up a few times. The rearrangement joins TRBV5-4 to TRBJ2-2, with D unclear. The V gene lost 2 bases and the J gene lost 2 bases, with 1 base spanning the gap. This CDR3 has 12 residues. Per the germline V gene, CDR1 is SGHNT and CDR2 is YYREEE (reference sequence). The CDR3 loop reads CASSFNTGELFF. In nucleotides, the CDR3 is TGTGCCAGCAGCTTTAACACCGGGGAGCTGTTTTTT. The whole variable domain, filled in from reference TRBV5-4 and TRBJ2-2, reads ETGVTQSPTHLIKTRGQQVTLRCSSQSGHNTVSWYQQALGQGPQFIFQYYREEENGRGNFPPRFSGLQFPNYSSELNVNALELDDSALYLCASSFNTGELFFGEGSRLTVL.

This rearrangement joins TRBV2 to TRBJ1-6, with 8 nucleotides matching TRBD1. Per the germline V gene, CDR1 is SNHLY and CDR2 is FYNNEI. The V segment lost 4 bases and the J segment 9 bases; nucleotides outside the gene matches: 11. The CDR3 extends over 16 amino acids. CDR3 region: CASSATNRGVPSPLHF. CDR3 nucleotides: TGTGCCAGCAGTGCTACAAACAGGGGGGTACCTTCACCCCTCCACTTT.

The rearrangement links TRBV5-5 to TRBJ1-2; no reliable D call. V gave up 5 bases and J gave up 8 bases, with 13 bases separating them. This CDR3 is 12 amino acids long. Germline values: CDR1 SGHKS, CDR2 YYEKEE (reference sequence). CDR3 amino acids: CASRLWAQGYTF. CDR3 in DNA: TGTGCCAGCAGGTTGTGGGCGCAGGGCTACACCTTC.

The chain links TRBV6-1 to TRBJ2-1; a possible D gene is TRBD1 (5 bases). V lost 4 bases and J 3 bases, leaving 19 bases between the germline ends. Germline V gives CDR1 MNHNS, CDR2 SASEGT. The CDR3 covers 17 residues. The CDR3 DNA sequence: TGTGCCAGCAGTGTCAAGGGGCCCCTTACAATCTACAATGAGCAGTTCTTC. It encodes CASSVKGPLTIYNEQFF.

This chain connects TRBV7-9 to TRBJ1-1, with D hard to call. Trimming took off 7 bases at V and 6 bases at J, with 9 bases between the two ends. This CDR3 is 11 amino acids long. Germline CDR1 SEHNR, CDR2 FQNEAQ (reference sequence). The CDR3 is CASTSPAEAFF. The CDR3 coding sequence is TGTGCCAGCACCTCCCCGGCTGAAGCTTTCTTT.

J is TRBJ1-5 and V is TRBV2, with D hard to call. CDR3 size: 14 residues. V lost 4 bases to trimming and J lost 6 bases, with 13 bases between them. Germline V lookup: CDR1 SNHLY, CDR2 FYNNEI. CDR3 coding DNA: TGTGCCAGCAGTGGGGTGCGGGGAAGTCAGCCCCAGCATTTT. Translated, it gives CASSGVRGSQPQHF.

This chain links TRBV7-9 with TRBJ1-5; TRBD1 might be the D (5 bases). Trimming shortened V by 1 base and J by 7 bases, and 14 bases separated the two germline ends. Per germline, CDR1 SEHNR and CDR2 FQNEAQ (reference sequence). The length of the CDR3 is 15 residues. The CDR3 DNA reads as TGTGCCAGCAGCTTAGATGGAGACAGATGGCAGCCCCAGCATTTT. Its translation: CASSLDGDRWQPQHF.

The rearrangement uses TRBV9 and TRBJ1-1; weak D call: TRBD1 (5 bases). Germline loops: CDR1 SGDLS, CDR2 YYNGEE. Trimming took off 5 bases at V and 1 base at J, with 18 bases between the two ends. The CDR3 sequence is 16 residues long. CDR3 sequence (DNA): TGTGCCAGCAGTGCAAACCCGGGGCACGCGAACACTGAAGCTTTCTTT. Its protein is CASSANPGHANTEAFF.

V and J are TRBV7-2 and TRBJ2-3; possible D gene TRBD2, 6 bases. The CDR3 extends over 14 amino acids. V was shortened by 3 bases and J by 3 bases, with 10 bases between the two germline ends. From germline, CDR1 is SGHTA and CDR2 FQGNSA. CDR3 nucleotides: TGTGCCAGCAGCTTCGGACTATTTACAGATACGCAGTATTTT. Its translation is CASSFGLFTDTQYF. The variable domain in full, completed from reference TRBV7-2 and TRBJ2-3, reads GAGVSQSPSNKVTEKGKDVELRCDPISGHTALYWYRQSLGQGLEFLIYFQGNSAPDKSGLPSDRFSAERTGGSVSTLTIQRTQQEDSAVYLCASSFGLFTDTQYFGPGTRLTVL.

V and J are TRBV30 and TRBJ1-1; D is undetermined. Germline V gives CDR1 GTSNPN, CDR2 SVGIG (reference sequence). CDR3 length: 14 residues. V dropped 3 bases and J dropped 3 bases, with 14 bases sitting between them. Here the CDR3 reads CAWRGPGWDTEAFF. CDR3 DNA sequence: TGTGCCTGGAGGGGTCCAGGATGGGACACTGAAGCTTTCTTT.

The chain has TRBV5-4 and TRBJ2-7, with D possibly TRBD1 on 6 matching bases. V dropped 6 bases and J dropped 2 bases, with 18 bases sitting between them. CDR1 is SGHNT and CDR2 is YYREEE in the germline V gene (reference sequence). CDR3 length: 15 residues. Here the CDR3 DNA reads TGTGCCAGCAACCAGGGGCAGGTCTGGCCCTACGAGCAGTACGTC. Translation: CASNQGQVWPYEQYV.

V gene TRBV9 combines with J gene TRBJ1-3; no clear D. Trimming stripped 7 bases from V and 2 bases from J, with 13 bases between. The CDR3 loop spans 14 amino acids. Germline CDR1 SGDLS, CDR2 YYNGEE. The CDR3 nucleotides are TGTGCCAGCTCCTACCTCGACACTGGAAACACCATATATTTT. This codes for CASSYLDTGNTIYF.